One sample yielded the 14 T cell receptor beta chains listed below, sequenced in a study of T cell responses to AZD1222 COVID-19 vaccine (dated by TCRdb to 2020 to 2023). Read against the paper, the sample's time point label means: baseline before first vaccination. Receptor libraries were prepared by the immunoSEQ multiplex PCR assay. TCRdb stores this immuneACCESS table with in-frame sequences only. Part of the clones is absent; in the studies checked, under half of the shortfall reflects unresolved V genes, and no reason is known for the rest. The sample includes about 92,000 clones, with roughly 90% observed a single time. The ten largest clones represent approximately 22% of the sample. The sequences come from peripheral blood, collected on day 0 of AZD1222 vaccination. The origin of the receptors is an adult in good health.

The rearrangement uses TRBV3-1 (or the pseudogene TRBV3-2) and TRBJ2-4, with TRBD1 identical over 9 bases. CDR3 length: 20 residues. V gave up 0 bases and J gave up 0 bases; unmatched junction bases: 12. Germline V gene sequence: CDR1 LGHDT, CDR2 YNNKEL (reference sequence). CDR3 nucleotide sequence: TGTGCCAGCAGCCAAGATGGGTTTAGGGACAGGGATCTAGCCAAAAACATTCAGTACTTC. Encoded protein: CASSQDGFRDRDLAKNIQYF.

The chain combines TRBV5-4 with TRBJ2-7, with 10 bases aligning to TRBD2. The CDR3 loop spans 15 amino acids. Looked up from germline, CDR1 is SGHNT and CDR2 is YYREEE (reference sequence). Losses at the gene ends were 2 bases for V and 1 base for J; bases not matched to a gene: 3. Here the CDR3 DNA reads TGTGCCAGCAGCTTACAGGGACTAGCGTCCTACGAGCAGTACTTC. As protein: CASSLQGLASYEQYF.

The rearrangement joins TRBV6-5 to TRBJ1-4, with D maybe TRBD1 (6 bases). The CDR3 covers 14 residues. The germline gives CDR1 MNHEY, CDR2 SVGAGI. V was shortened by 9 bases and J by 1 base, with 12 bases between the two germline ends. CDR3 sequence reads: CASEGQLTNEKLFF. CDR3 nucleotides: TGTGCCAGTGAAGGACAGCTAACTAATGAAAAACTGTTTTTT.

The chain carries TRBV12-3 or TRBV12-4 and TRBJ1-1; maybe TRBD1 (5 bases). The V end lost 10 bases, the J end lost 5 bases, and 8 bases lay between the germline ends. The CDR3 sequence is 10 residues long. This CDR3 is CATGGTEAFF. The CDR3 nucleotides are TGTGCCACCGGGGGTACTGAAGCTTTCTTT.

The gene calls are TRBV4-2 and TRBJ1-3; D unclear. Trimming cost V 0 bases and J 0 bases, with 9 bases left between them. Looked up from germline, CDR1 is LGHNA and CDR2 is YNFKEQ. There are 16 residues in the CDR3. The DNA of the CDR3 is TGTGCCAGCAGCCAAGAGGTGGGAAGCTCTGGAAACACCATATATTTT. Its translation is CASSQEVGSSGNTIYF.

V gene TRBV3-1 (or the pseudogene TRBV3-2) combines with J gene TRBJ1-6; D unclear. The germline V and J ends were trimmed by 1 base and 7 bases, with 5 bases remaining between them. CDR1 is LGHDT, CDR2 YNNKEL, per germline (reference sequence). The CDR3 has 13 residues. CDR3 coding DNA: TGTGCCAGCAGCCAAGTTATGAATTCACCCCTCCACTTT. Amino acid sequence: CASSQVMNSPLHF.

The chain is built from TRBV9 and TRBJ2-2; D gene unclear. V lost 0 bases and J lost 3, with 3 bases in between. Germline V gene lookup returns CDR1 SGDLS and CDR2 YYNGEE. The CDR3 runs 13 residues. This CDR3 is CASSVAYTGELFF. The CDR3 nucleotides are TGTGCCAGCAGCGTAGCGTACACCGGGGAGCTGTTTTTT.

This chain connects TRBV25-1 to TRBJ1-1; D uncertain. The V gene lost 3 bases and the J gene lost 3 bases, with 14 bases spanning the gap. In germline, CDR1 is MGHDK, CDR2 SYGVNS. The CDR3 loop spans 15 amino acids. In DNA, the CDR3 is TGTGCCAGCAGTGATGCGGGAAACGGGGACACTGAAGCTTTCTTT. It is translated as CASSDAGNGDTEAFF.

This clone has only one observation. The CDR3 region is CASSQGGGNTEAFF. As DNA, the CDR3 is TGTGCCAGCAGCCAAGGGGGGGGGAACACTGAAGCTTTCTTT. V usage is TRBV3-1 (or the pseudogene TRBV3-2) and J usage is TRBJ1-1, with D possibly being TRBD1 (5 bases). Germline V gene sequence: CDR1 LGHDT, CDR2 YNNKEL (reference sequence). Trimming stripped 1 base from V and 1 base from J, with 7 bases between. The CDR3 sequence is 14 residues long.

The V and J genes are TRBV19 and TRBJ2-5, with 8 bases aligning to TRBD2. The CDR3 covers 14 residues. CDR1 is LNHDA and CDR2 is SQIVND in the germline V gene (reference sequence). V shed 7 bases and J 5 bases; nucleotides not matched to a gene: 9. CDR3 sequence reads: CASKPAGARETQYF. The CDR3 DNA reads TGTGCCAGTAAACCAGCGGGGGCCCGGGAGACCCAGTACTTC. The whole variable domain, remainder taken from reference TRBV19 and TRBJ2-5, is DGGITQSPKYLFRKEGQNVTLSCEQNLNHDAMYWYRQDPGQGLRLIYYSQIVNDFQKGDIAEGYSVSREKKESFPLTVTSAQKNPTAFYLCASKPAGARETQYFGPGTRLLVL.

The V and J genes are TRBV6-1 and TRBJ1-5, with TRBD1 as a possible D gene (5 bases). The CDR3 is 13 residues long. The ends were cut back, 3 bases at V and 7 bases at J, with 10 bases in the middle. CDR1 is MNHNS, CDR2 SASEGT, per germline. CDR3 residues: CASSDRVRQPQHF. DNA of the CDR3: TGTGCCAGCAGTGACAGGGTACGGCAGCCCCAGCATTTT.

The chain combines TRBV7-9 with TRBJ2-7; tentative D call: TRBD2 (6 bases). Germline-derived CDR1 and CDR2 are SEHNR and FQNEAQ (reference sequence). The CDR3 runs 13 residues. V was trimmed by 7 bases and J by 1 base, leaving 11 bases between them. The CDR3 is CASNRDWSYEQYF. In nucleotides, the CDR3 is TGTGCCAGCAATAGGGACTGGTCCTACGAGCAGTACTTC.

The rearrangement joins TRBV6-2 or TRBV6-3 to TRBJ2-3, with 8 bases identical to TRBD1. Trimming removed 5 bases from V and 2 bases from J; junction bases left unmatched: 3. Per the germline V gene, CDR1 is MNHEY and CDR2 is SVGEGT. The CDR3 contains 14 residues. CDR3 protein: CASSADRVTDTQYF. The DNA of the CDR3 is TGTGCCAGCAGTGCGGACAGGGTCACAGATACGCAGTATTTT.

In DNA, the CDR3 is TGTGCCAGCAGCCTCGGGGCGGGTTTCTCAGATACGCAGTATTTT. Amino acids: CASSLGAGFSDTQYF. The chain has TRBV25-1 and TRBJ2-3, with D perhaps TRBD1 or TRBD2 (5 bases each). Per the germline V gene, CDR1 is MGHDK and CDR2 is SYGVNS. V was clipped by 6 bases and J by 4 bases, with 17 bases between them. The CDR3 is made up of 15 amino acids.